This T cell receptor (beta chain) was sequenced during a study of blood T cell repertoires in COVID-19. Produced via immunoSEQ multiplex PCR; TCRdb's table is partial and in-frame only. This sample has nearly 110,000 clones, with approximately 80% found just once. The length of the CDR3 is 14 residues. Germline V gene sequence: CDR1 SGHRS, CDR2 YFSETQ. The V gene end was trimmed by 4 bases and the J gene end by 1 base; junction bases not matched to a gene: 4. The sequenced material came from peripheral blood. This chain joins TRBV5-1 and TRBJ1-1, with 7 bases identical to TRBD1. The receptor was derived from a woman aged 55 to 70 with acute or convalescent COVID-19. CDR3 bases: TGCGCCAGCAGCGCGGGACAGCCGAACACTGAAGCTTTCTTT. Encoded protein: CASSAGQPNTEAFF.